This T cell receptor beta chain was sequenced in a study of monozygotic twins with inflammatory bowel disease. Germline CDR1 MGHDK, CDR2 SYGVNS. This CDR3 has 14 residues. TCRdb reprocessed the 5' RACE reads; each CDR3 protein has one entry and no DNA is given. The table lists fewer than 350,000 distinct CDR3 sequences. The receptor was isolated from a human donor with ulcerative colitis or Crohn's disease, or a healthy co-twin of an affected twin (not recorded which). This chain connects TRBV25-1 to TRBJ2-2; there is no DNA to check the TCRdb D call of TRBD1. Sequencing input: blood. The CDR3 reads CASSNQGWTGELFF.